This TCR beta chain was captured by sequencing in a study of OX40 agonist ivuxolimab in advanced cancers. With regard to the full study: Ivuxolimab was an agonistic, fully human IgG2 monoclonal antibody directed against OX40 (CD134), a costimulatory receptor. The monotherapy dose-escalation portion (N of about 50 patients) of the phase I ivuxolimab trial is reported in the paper. Patients were allowed to have had prior anti-PD-1, anti-PD-L1 or anti-CTLA-4 therapy, and approximately 40% of the dose-escalation patients had been treated with checkpoint inhibitors. Partial responses were achieved by three dose-escalation patients, of whom one had hepatocellular carcinoma and two had cutaneous melanoma. In the dose-escalation cohort, roughly four fifths of patients were male, and the mean age was roughly 60 years, with a range of roughly 20 to 85. The point of sequencing TCRbeta in the periphery was to test whether ivuxolimab changed TCR sequence diversity and drove clonal T-cell expansion. Among the approximately 54 dose-escalation patients, some 20 had hepatocellular carcinoma, roughly 15 melanoma, 9 renal cell carcinoma and 9 head and neck cancer. Intravenous ivuxolimab was administered to patients every 2 weeks at six dose levels: 0.01, 0.1, 0.3, 1.5, 3 and 10 mg/kg.

Genomic DNA was isolated from the sorted cells so that the TCRbeta CDR3 region could be sequenced. TCRbeta CDR3 regions were sequenced using the immunoSEQ Assay. TCRdb re-hosts the immuneACCESS table, in-frame sequences only. Its copies lack some clones; in the studies checked, an unresolved V gene accounts for under half of them, and the cause for the rest is not known. This sample gives about 93,000 clones in total; 92% of them show up just once. 0.45% to 0.6% of the sample comes from the top ten. In this sample, this clone turned up once. This clone's antigen is unknown. Per-base qualities were not stored, and no clone one base away is much larger. V and J are trimmed by 5 bases and 3 bases, and the gene matches miss 9 bases of the junction. CDR1 SEHNR and CDR2 FQNEAQ are derived from the germline V gene (reference sequence). Including the terminal cysteine and phenylalanine, the CDR3 comprises 16 residues. This entry keeps only the CDR3 DNA: 48 bases, framed from base 1.

Patients with a history of autoimmune disease or receiving systemic immunosuppression were excluded from the trial. Peripheral blood for TCR sequencing was collected from all dose cohorts at baseline, on cycle 4 day 1, and on cycle 7 day 1. The samples were taken from a phase I, first-in-human, multicenter, open-label dose-escalation trial of ivuxolimab. Adults with locally advanced or metastatic melanoma, renal cell carcinoma, hepatocellular carcinoma or head and neck squamous cell carcinoma were enrolled in the trial. Before TCR sequencing, CD4+ T cells and CD8+ T cells from peripheral blood were sorted into separate populations. Study-level results and caveats: Antigen specificity was not determined for the clonally expanded peripheral T cells. After ivuxolimab, CD8+ T cells had more expanded clones than CD4+ T cells on average. Low levels of normalized T-cell clonal expansion were also seen in some nonresponding patients. At doses of 0.1 to 3.0 mg/kg, clonal expansion of both CD4+ and CD8+ blood T cells was observed from baseline to week 6. In the 0.1-3.0 mg/kg groups, partial responders had among the lowest normalized peripheral clonal expansion, particularly in CD8+ T cells.

The sample in question was CD4+ or CD8+ T cells sorted from blood, obtained in a trial of the OX40 agonist ivuxolimab. This chain is built from TRBV7-9 and TRBJ1-1; 10 central nucleotides agree with TRBD1. The TCR sequence derives from an adult with an advanced solid tumor such as melanoma, head and neck, liver or kidney cancer. The CDR3 reads as follows: CASSPQRQGADTEAFF. The nucleotides are TGTGCCAGCAGCCCCCAGCGACAGGGGGCTGACACTGAAGCTTTCTTT.